This passage covers 5 T cell receptor beta chains from one sample sequenced in a study of brain T cells in children with intractable seizures. The protocol was immunoSEQ multiplex PCR, while the TCRdb copy is restricted to in-frame clones and leaves out a portion. The sample contains about 80,000 clones, about 90% of which appear only once. The starting material was peripheral blood, obtained at surgery. The source is a girl aged 2 to 10 with Rasmussen encephalitis and intractable seizures.

The gene calls are TRBV18 and TRBJ2-7; 8 nucleotides match TRBD1. The trim removed 2 bases at V and 3 bases at J, leaving 6 bases unmatched. CDR3 length: 15 amino acids. Germline V gene sequence: CDR1 KGHSH, CDR2 LQKENI. CDR3 nucleotides: TGTGCCAGCTCACCAGGGACAGGACTGAACTACGAGCAGTACTTC. Its protein product is CASSPGTGLNYEQYF.

This clone was counted between two and nine times. The J gene is TRBJ2-2, the V gene TRBV7-3; D call uncertain. V lost 6 bases and J lost 1, with 6 bases in between. In germline, CDR1 is SGHTA, CDR2 FQGTGA. The CDR3 is made up of 13 amino acids. CDR3 sequence (DNA): TGTGCCAGCAGTAGGAAGAACACCGGGGAGCTGTTTTTT. Encoded protein: CASSRKNTGELFF. Together with reference TRBV7-3 and TRBJ2-2, the CDR3 gives the full variable domain: GAGVSQTPSNKVTEKGKYVELRCDPISGHTALYWYRQSLGQGPEFLIYFQGTGAADDSGLPNDRFFAVRPEGSVSTLKIQRTERGDSAVYLCASSRKNTGELFFGEGSRLTVL.

V and J are TRBV5-1 and TRBJ2-3; D not resolved. This CDR3 is 12 amino acids long. Trimming took 3 bases from V and 6 from J, leaving 8 bases between them. CDR1 is SGHRS, CDR2 YFSETQ, per germline. CDR3 residues: CASSSDSDTQYF. The CDR3 region has the DNA TGCGCCAGCAGCTCAGACTCGGATACGCAGTATTTT.

The chain has TRBV7-9 and TRBJ1-5; 9 bases map to TRBD1. After removal of 5 bases from V and 5 bases from J, the junction contained 4 bases not matched to a gene. The germline gives CDR1 SEHNR, CDR2 FQNEAQ (reference sequence). The CDR3 covers 14 residues. The CDR3 reads CASSRTGEYQPQHF. CDR3 in DNA: TGTGCCAGCAGCCGGACAGGGGAGTATCAGCCCCAGCATTTT.

The chain recombines TRBV11-2 with TRBJ2-7; 8 bases map to TRBD1. After removal of 5 bases from V and 0 bases from J, the junction contained 6 bases not matched to a gene. The CDR3 runs to 15 residues. CDR1 and CDR2 from the germline V gene are SGHAT and FQNNGV. CDR3 loop: CASSPKDRGSYEQYF. Written as DNA, the CDR3 is TGTGCCAGCAGCCCAAAAGACAGGGGCTCCTACGAGCAGTACTTC.